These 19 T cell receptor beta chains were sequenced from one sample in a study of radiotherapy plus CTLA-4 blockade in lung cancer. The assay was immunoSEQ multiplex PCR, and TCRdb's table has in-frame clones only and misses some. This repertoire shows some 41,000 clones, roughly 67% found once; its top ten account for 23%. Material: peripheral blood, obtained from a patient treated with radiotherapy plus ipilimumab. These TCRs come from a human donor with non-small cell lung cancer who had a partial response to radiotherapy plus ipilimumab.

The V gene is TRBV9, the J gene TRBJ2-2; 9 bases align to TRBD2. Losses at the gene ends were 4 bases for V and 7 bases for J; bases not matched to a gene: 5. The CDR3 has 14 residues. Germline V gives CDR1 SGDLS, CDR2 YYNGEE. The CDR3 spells CASSFSGRDGELFF. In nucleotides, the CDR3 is TGTGCCAGCAGCTTTAGCGGGAGAGACGGGGAGCTGTTTTTT. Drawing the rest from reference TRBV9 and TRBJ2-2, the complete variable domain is DSGVTQTPKHLITATGQRVTLRCSPRSGDLSVYWYQQSLDQGLQFLIQYYNGEERAKGNILERFSAQQFPDLHSELNLSSLELGDSALYFCASSFSGRDGELFFGEGSRLTVL.

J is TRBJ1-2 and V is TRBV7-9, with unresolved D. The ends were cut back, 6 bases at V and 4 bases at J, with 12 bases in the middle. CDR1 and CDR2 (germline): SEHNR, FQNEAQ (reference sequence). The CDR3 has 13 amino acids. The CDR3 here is CASSTTGSYGYTF. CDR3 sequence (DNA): TGTGCCAGCAGTACTACCGGATCCTATGGCTACACCTTC.

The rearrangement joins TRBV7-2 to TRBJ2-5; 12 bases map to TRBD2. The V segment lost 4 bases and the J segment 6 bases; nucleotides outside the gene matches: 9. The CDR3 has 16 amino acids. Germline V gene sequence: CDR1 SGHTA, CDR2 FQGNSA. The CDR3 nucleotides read TGTGCCAGCAGCTCCCTAGCGGGGGGGGTAATGAAGACCCAGTACTTC. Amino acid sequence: CASSSLAGGVMKTQYF.

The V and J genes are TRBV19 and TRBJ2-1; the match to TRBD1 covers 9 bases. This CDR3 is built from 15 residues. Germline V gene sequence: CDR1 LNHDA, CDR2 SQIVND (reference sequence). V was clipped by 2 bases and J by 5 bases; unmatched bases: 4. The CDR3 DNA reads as TGTGCCAGTAGTATACACGGACAGGGGAACAATGAGCAGTTCTTC. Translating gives CASSIHGQGNNEQFF.

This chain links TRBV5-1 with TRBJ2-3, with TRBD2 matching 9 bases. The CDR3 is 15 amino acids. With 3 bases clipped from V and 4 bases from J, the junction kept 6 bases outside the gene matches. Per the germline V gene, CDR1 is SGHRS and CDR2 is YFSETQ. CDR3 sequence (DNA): TGCGCCAGCAGCTCCCTAGCGGGGCGAGCAGATACGCAGTATTTT. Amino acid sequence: CASSSLAGRADTQYF.

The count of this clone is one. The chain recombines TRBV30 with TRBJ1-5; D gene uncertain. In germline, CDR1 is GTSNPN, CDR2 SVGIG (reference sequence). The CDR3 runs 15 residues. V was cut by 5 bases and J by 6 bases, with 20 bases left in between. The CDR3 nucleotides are TGTGCCTGGGAGGAGCGATCCATTCCGGGTCAGCCCCAGCATTTT. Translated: CAWEERSIPGQPQHF.

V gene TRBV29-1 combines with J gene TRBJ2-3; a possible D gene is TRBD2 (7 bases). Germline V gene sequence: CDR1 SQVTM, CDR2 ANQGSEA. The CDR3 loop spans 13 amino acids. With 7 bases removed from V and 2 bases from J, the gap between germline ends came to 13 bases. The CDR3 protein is CSAGGGVTDTQYF. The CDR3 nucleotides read TGCAGCGCCGGAGGGGGGGTCACAGATACGCAGTATTTT.

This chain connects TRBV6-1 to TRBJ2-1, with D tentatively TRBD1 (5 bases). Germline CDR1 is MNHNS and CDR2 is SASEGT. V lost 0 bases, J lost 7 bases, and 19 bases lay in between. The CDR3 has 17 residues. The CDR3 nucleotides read TGTGCCAGCAGTGAAGCCCAGTTTAAGTCAGGGATAAATGAGCAGTTCTTC. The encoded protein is CASSEAQFKSGINEQFF.

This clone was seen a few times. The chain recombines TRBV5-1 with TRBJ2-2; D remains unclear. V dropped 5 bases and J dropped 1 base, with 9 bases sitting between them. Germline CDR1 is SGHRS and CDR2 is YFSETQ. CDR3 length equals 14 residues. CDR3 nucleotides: TGCGCCAGCAGGGTTGGCGGGAACACCGGGGAGCTGTTTTTT. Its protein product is CASRVGGNTGELFF.

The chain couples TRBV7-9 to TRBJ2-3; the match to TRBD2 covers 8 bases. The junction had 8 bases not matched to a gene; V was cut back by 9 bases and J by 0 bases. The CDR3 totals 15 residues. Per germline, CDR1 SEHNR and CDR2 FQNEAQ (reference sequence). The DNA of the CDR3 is TGTGCCAGTGCGGATAGCGGGAAAAGCACAGATACGCAGTATTTT. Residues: CASADSGKSTDTQYF.

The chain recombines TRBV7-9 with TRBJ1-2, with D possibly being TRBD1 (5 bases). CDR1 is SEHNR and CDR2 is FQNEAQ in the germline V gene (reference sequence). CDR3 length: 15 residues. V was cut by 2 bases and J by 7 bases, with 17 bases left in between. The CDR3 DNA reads TGTGCCAGCAGCTTATCAGGGATCGGCGACCGTGGCTACACCTTC. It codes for CASSLSGIGDRGYTF. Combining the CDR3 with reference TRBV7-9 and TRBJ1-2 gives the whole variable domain DTGVSQNPRHKITKRGQNVTFRCDPISEHNRLYWYRQTLGQGPEFLTYFQNEAQLEKSRLLSDRFSAERPKGSFSTLEIQRTEQGDSAMYLCASSLSGIGDRGYTFGSGTRLTVV.

CDR3 sequence (DNA): TGCGCCAGCAGCTTAACAGGGGAAGATGAGCAGTTCTTC. Its translation is CASSLTGEDEQFF. The chain carries TRBV5-1 and TRBJ2-1; TRBD1 aligns across 7 bases. Per germline, CDR1 SGHRS and CDR2 YFSETQ. This CDR3 has 13 amino acids. The V and J ends lost 2 bases and 8 bases, in that order; junction bases with no gene match: 4.

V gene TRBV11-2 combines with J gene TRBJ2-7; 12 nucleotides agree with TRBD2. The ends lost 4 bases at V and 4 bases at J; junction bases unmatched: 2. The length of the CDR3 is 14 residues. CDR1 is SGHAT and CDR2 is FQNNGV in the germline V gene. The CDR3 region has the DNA TGTGCCAGCAGCTCGACTAGCGGGAGTTACGAGCAGTACTTC. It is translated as CASSSTSGSYEQYF.

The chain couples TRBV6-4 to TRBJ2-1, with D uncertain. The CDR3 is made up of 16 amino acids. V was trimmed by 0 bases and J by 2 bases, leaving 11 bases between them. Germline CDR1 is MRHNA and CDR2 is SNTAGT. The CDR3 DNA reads TGTGCCAGCAGTGACTCCACTAACCCAGCCTACAATGAGCAGTTCTTC. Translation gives CASSDSTNPAYNEQFF.

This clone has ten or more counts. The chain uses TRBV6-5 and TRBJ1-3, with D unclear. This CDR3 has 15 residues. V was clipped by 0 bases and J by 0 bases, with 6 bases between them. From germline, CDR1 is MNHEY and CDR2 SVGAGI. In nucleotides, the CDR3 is TGTGCCAGCAGTTACTCTGGAGCCTCTGGAAACACCATATATTTT. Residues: CASSYSGASGNTIYF.

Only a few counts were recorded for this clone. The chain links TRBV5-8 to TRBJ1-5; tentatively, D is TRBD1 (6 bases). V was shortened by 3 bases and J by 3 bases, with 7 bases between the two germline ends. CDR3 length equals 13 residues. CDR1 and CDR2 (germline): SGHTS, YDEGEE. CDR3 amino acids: CASSWDINQPQHF. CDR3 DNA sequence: TGTGCCAGCAGCTGGGACATCAATCAGCCCCAGCATTTT. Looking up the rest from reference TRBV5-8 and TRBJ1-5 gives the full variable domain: EAGVTQSPTHLIKTRGQQATLRCSPISGHTSVYWYQQALGLGLQFLLWYDEGEERNRGNFPPRFSGRQFPNYSSELNVNALELEDSALYLCASSWDINQPQHFGDGTRLSIL.

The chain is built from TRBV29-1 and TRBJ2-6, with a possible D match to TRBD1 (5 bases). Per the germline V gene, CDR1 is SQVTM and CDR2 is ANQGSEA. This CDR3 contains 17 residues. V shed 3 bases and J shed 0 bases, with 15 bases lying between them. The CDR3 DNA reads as TGCAGCGTTGAGGGCGACAGTATCTCCTCTGGGGCCAACGTCCTGACTTTC. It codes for CSVEGDSISSGANVLTF.

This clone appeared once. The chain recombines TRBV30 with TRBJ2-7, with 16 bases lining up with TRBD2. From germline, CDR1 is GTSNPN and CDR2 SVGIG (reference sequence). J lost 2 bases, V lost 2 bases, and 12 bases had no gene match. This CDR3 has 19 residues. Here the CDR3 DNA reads TGTGCCTGGAGTCAACCCGGGACTAGCGGGAGGGTACTTCCCTACGAGCAGTACTTC. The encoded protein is CAWSQPGTSGRVLPYEQYF.

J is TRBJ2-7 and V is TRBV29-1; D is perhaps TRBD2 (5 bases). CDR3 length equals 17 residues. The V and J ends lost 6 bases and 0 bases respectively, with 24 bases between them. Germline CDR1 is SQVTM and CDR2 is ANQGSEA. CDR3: CSVKLASGAQSSYEQYF. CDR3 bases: TGCAGCGTCAAGCTGGCCAGCGGAGCCCAGAGCTCCTACGAGCAGTACTTC.